This TCR beta chain appears in the sequencing data of a study of shared clonotypes between healthy human individuals. Study results and caveats: The authors expected sequencing depth to affect clonotype sharing among donors.

Only Caucasian adults living in Nashville, Tennessee served as donors. The assay was carried out at the deep level. The method was immunoSEQ multiplex PCR; TCRdb's version includes in-frame clones alone and lacks a portion of them. The data hold around 530,000 clones, with around 76% observed a single time. Worth noting for this clone: Its cognate antigen is unknown.

Germline V CDR1 and CDR2: SNHLY, FYNNEI. The CDR3 covers 12 residues. Trimming shortened V by 5 bases and J by 5 bases, and 9 bases separated the two germline ends. The receptor was derived from a woman aged 35 to 49 in good health. Some clones in this sample may be carry-over from other donors' samples. The material sequenced was PBMCs. The chain links TRBV2 to TRBJ1-2, with D tentatively TRBD1 (6 bases). The CDR3 region has the DNA TGTGCCAGCAGTAGACAGGCATATGGCTACACCTTC. As protein: CASSRQAYGYTF.